Shown below are 2 T cell receptor beta chains from a single sample sequenced in a study of T cell repertoires in cytomegalovirus infection. TCRdb used MiXCR to reprocess the reads, holding one entry per CDR3 protein. The sample yields about 120,000 distinct CDR3 sequences, 30% to 35% seen once. The antigens these receptors bind are not known. The material was CD8+ T cells from cultured PBMCs, obtained from culture after CMV antigen stimulation. The receptors were sampled from a human donor in good health (CMV status not recorded). Some clones in this sample may be carry-over from other donors' samples.

The CDR3 reads CATSSLIAGNEQYF. Here the CDR3 DNA reads TGTGCCACCAGCAGCCTTATTGCTGGGAACGAGCAGTACTTC. J is TRBJ2-7 and V is TRBV15; D ambiguous. This CDR3 has 14 residues. Trimming pared 3 bases from V and 5 bases from J, leaving 14 bases between. Germline-derived CDR1 and CDR2 are LNHNV and YYDKDF (reference sequence).

This chain uses TRBV9 with TRBJ1-6, with D tentatively TRBD1 (5 bases). Germline loops: CDR1 SGDLS, CDR2 YYNGEE. This CDR3 region has 14 residues. V gave up 4 bases and J gave up 7 bases, with 12 bases separating them. CDR3 in amino acids: CASSTGPTNSPLHF. Here the CDR3 DNA reads TGTGCCAGCAGCACGGGGCCGACGAATTCACCCCTCCACTTT.